This record concerns one TCR beta chain sequence. Its antigen target is currently unknown. No base qualities exist here, and no much larger clone lies one base off it. V has 4 bases trimmed and J has 5 bases trimmed; junction bases matching no gene number 14. The germline V gene encodes CDR1 SGHTS and CDR2 YDEGEE. The CDR3 measures 16 amino acids from cysteine to phenylalanine. The CDR3 DNA has 48 bases and is translated from base 1. The entry originates in a study of blood T cell repertoires in COVID-19 (dated by TCRdb to about 2020). Regarding the research as a whole: Samples from collaborators originated in the United States, Italy and Spain and spanned both the acute and convalescent phases of COVID-19. The material from the prospective study consisted of cDNA or gDNA derived from T cells, B-cell-depleted T cells, or PBMCs. Sample metadata almost always included a de-identified subject ID, COVID-19 status, age in years and sex. The repertoires were released in a freely available public database meant as a resource for research on the immune response to SARS-CoV-2. Samples came from the ongoing ImmuneRACE study (first 160 participants) plus 1,254 subjects from 6 global collaborators. Where available, HLA class I and class II types were taken from metadata supplied by the sample provider and were not determined by assay-based typing. The dataset comprised deeply sampled blood TCRbeta repertoires from subjects exposed to, actively infected with, or recovered from COVID-19. Overall study outcomes, separate from this receptor: How much clinical and demographic metadata was included differed by source and by participant, and the metadata was provided uncurated.

TCRbeta CDR3 regions were amplified from genomic DNA by means of the immunoSEQ Assay, a bias-controlled multiplex PCR. Under the source paper's analysis protocol: Nucleated cell counts per sample were estimated from amplification of reference gene primers within the assay. Sequence reads were collapsed and filtered to measure the absolute abundance of every unique TCRbeta CDR3 rearrangement. Productive Simpson clonality was computed per sample as the square root of Simpson's diversity index over productive rearrangements. This is the immuneACCESS table as TCRdb keeps it, with only in-frame sequences that have V and J called. A part of the clones is gone; compared with another copy, unresolved V genes explain less than half, and the rest is unexplained. V and J calls and clone size are copied from that table; D and trimming were computed from the DNA. Here the sample has some 170,000 clones; about three quarters occur a single time. In total, the top ten clones hold 2.8% of the sample.

Whole blood was collected in K2EDTA tubes by collaborating institutions according to the institutions' own protocols. For TCRbeta analysis, collaborators shipped samples in one of three forms: frozen whole blood, isolated PBMCs, or DNA extracted from either of those sample types. The chain couples TRBV5-8 to TRBJ1-2; 7 central bases correspond to TRBD1. This clonotype was sampled from a man in his 70s with acute or convalescent COVID-19. Specimen: peripheral blood. The CDR3 reads as follows: CASSDGGQGVRYGYTF. The DNA is TGTGCCAGCAGCGACGGCGGCCAGGGGGTCCGGTATGGCTACACCTTC. Reference TRBV5-8 and TRBJ1-2 genes cover what lies past the CDR3, so the full variable domain is EAGVTQSPTHLIKTRGQQATLRCSPISGHTSVYWYQQALGLGLQFLLWYDEGEERNRGNFPPRFSGRQFPNYSSELNVNALELEDSALYLCASSDGGQGVRYGYTFGSGTRLTVV.